Reported below is one TCR beta chain. Compared with germline, one end of the junction differs, possibly owing to a read error. The sample comes from a study of OX40 agonist ivuxolimab in advanced cancers. About the study: Patients were infused with ivuxolimab every 2 weeks at 0.01 to 10 mg/kg. Therapy given before enrollment (anti-PD-1, anti-PD-L1 or anti-CTLA-4) was allowed, and 30% to 50% had some.

This CDR3 region has 13 residues. Germline V CDR1 and CDR2: MNHEY, SMNVEV (reference sequence). The repertoire was sequenced with immunoSEQ multiplex PCR; TCRdb's copy has only in-frame clones and lacks some. The sample contains tens of thousands of clones, roughly 88% of which appear only once. The source was CD4+ or CD8+ T cells sorted from blood, collected in a trial of the OX40 agonist ivuxolimab. The rearrangement uses TRBV27 and TRBJ2-7; 7 nucleotides line up with TRBD2. The TCR was taken from an adult with an advanced solid tumor such as melanoma, head and neck, liver or kidney cancer. The CDR3 region is CASSFDAGTTLDF. In nucleotides, the CDR3 is TGTGCCAGCAGTTTTGACGCAGGGACTACACTCGACTTC.